This T cell receptor (beta chain) was observed in a study of T cells after yellow fever vaccination. Study-wide points: Most primary-vaccination clones reappeared after the booster (about 97% CD4, roughly 88% CD8). Highly abundant clonotypes carried over from the bulk population could end up in FACS-sorted repertoires as contaminants.

This clonotype came up a few times. Its target is unknown. The CDR3 contains 15 residues. Germline V lookup: CDR1 SGHRS, CDR2 YFSETQ. After removal of 4 bases from V and 4 bases from J, the junction contained 5 bases not matched to a gene. It was through 5'RACE template switching that TCR cDNA was made, with a universal primer site and UMIs added. TCRdb itself ran the 5' RACE reads through MiXCR, one entry per CDR3 protein. The repertoire holds roughly 330,000 distinct CDR3 sequences, with 6.8% as singletons. The V gene is TRBV5-1, the J gene TRBJ1-4; 9 bases align to TRBD1. The TCR originated in a man aged 18 to 29 who received the YFV17D yellow fever vaccine. Sample: PBMCs, taken roughly seven weeks after the first yellow fever vaccination. CDR3: CASSPEGQGNEKLFF. CDR3 coding DNA: TGCGCCAGCAGCCCTGAGGGACAGGGTAATGAAAAACTGTTTTTT. Filled out from reference TRBV5-1 and TRBJ1-4, the complete variable domain reads KAGVTQTPRYLIKTRGQQVTLSCSPISGHRSVSWYQQTPGQGLQFLFEYFSETQRNKGNFPGRFSGRQFSNSRSEMNVSTLELGDSALYLCASSPEGQGNEKLFFGSGTQLSVL.